This T cell receptor (beta chain) is drawn from a study of regulatory T cells in long-lasting Graves disease. There are many counts of this clonotype. Germline V gene lookup returns CDR1 KGHSH and CDR2 LQKENI. V gave up 3 bases and J gave up 7 bases, with 16 bases separating them. The CDR3 length is 15 residues. Time point reported: newly diagnosed GD, antithyroid drugs for less than 3 months. Construction of the TCR library relied on RNA isolated from PBMCs. Libraries of TCR beta came from iRepertoire HTBI primers plus Arm-PCR of CDR3 regions. Each CDR3 protein is one row after TCRdb ran MiXCR on the multiplex PCR reads. This table has 350,000 to 450,000 distinct CDR3 sequences, 16% appearing once. The data also belong to a second study, concerning T cells in Graves' hyperthyroidism and ophthalmopathy. That source notes: Most clonotypes expanded in the thyroid (above 0.001) were also present in blood.

The clonotype was recovered from a middle-aged man with Graves disease. Sequenced material: peripheral blood mononuclear cells (PBMCs), taken at new diagnosis, from a patient treated with antithyroid drugs. The V gene is TRBV18, the J gene TRBJ2-1; maybe TRBD1 (6 bases). CDR3 protein: CASSPPGDLRNEQFF. CDR3 bases: TGTGCCAGCTCACCTCCAGGGGACCTGCGGAATGAGCAGTTCTTC.